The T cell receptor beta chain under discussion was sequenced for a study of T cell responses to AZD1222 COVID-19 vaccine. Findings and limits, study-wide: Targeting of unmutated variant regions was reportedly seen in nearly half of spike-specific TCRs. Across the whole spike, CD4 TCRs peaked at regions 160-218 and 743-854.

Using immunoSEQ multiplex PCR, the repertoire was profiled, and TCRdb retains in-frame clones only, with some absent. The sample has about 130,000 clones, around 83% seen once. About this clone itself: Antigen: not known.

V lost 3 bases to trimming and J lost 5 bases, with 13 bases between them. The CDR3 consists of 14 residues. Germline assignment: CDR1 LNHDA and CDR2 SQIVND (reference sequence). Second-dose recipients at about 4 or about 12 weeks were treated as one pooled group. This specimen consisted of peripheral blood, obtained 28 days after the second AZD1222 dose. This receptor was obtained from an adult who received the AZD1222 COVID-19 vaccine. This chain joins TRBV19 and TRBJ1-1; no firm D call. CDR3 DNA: TGTGCCAGTAGTATTAGCCTGGGAGGGACTGAAGCTTTCTTT. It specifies CASSISLGGTEAFF. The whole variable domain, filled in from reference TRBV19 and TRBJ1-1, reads DGGITQSPKYLFRKEGQNVTLSCEQNLNHDAMYWYRQDPGQGLRLIYYSQIVNDFQKGDIAEGYSVSREKKESFPLTVTSAQKNPTAFYLCASSISLGGTEAFFGQGTRLTVV.